This entry lists 31 T cell receptor beta chains sequenced from one sample in a study of blood T cell repertoires in COVID-19. Profiled with immunoSEQ multiplex PCR; TCRdb holds only in-frame clones, not every one. The data hold 150,000 or so clones, with 70% to 85% observed a single time. Sequenced input: peripheral blood. The receptors originated from a woman between 55 and 75 years old with acute or convalescent COVID-19.

The chain couples TRBV6-5 to TRBJ1-3; unclear D gene. Germline values: CDR1 MNHEY, CDR2 SVGAGI. The CDR3 extends over 15 amino acids. Trimming pared 4 bases from V and 2 bases from J, leaving 12 bases between. CDR3 loop: CASSSPGSAGNTIYF. In DNA, the CDR3 is TGTGCCAGCAGTTCCCCCGGGAGTGCTGGAAACACCATATATTTT.

The V and J genes are TRBV5-1 and TRBJ2-2; D might be TRBD1 (5 bases). Germline V gene data show CDR1 as SGHRS and CDR2 as YFSETQ. There are 15 residues in the CDR3. V was cut by 4 bases and J by 7 bases, with 17 bases left in between. The CDR3 DNA reads as TGCGCCAGCAGCCCGCAACAGGCCCCCAGCGGGGAGCTGTTTTTT. Translating gives CASSPQQAPSGELFF.

The V call is TRBV5-8, the J call TRBJ1-6; D gene unclear. Trimming took 3 bases from V and 1 from J, leaving 8 bases between them. This CDR3 has 15 residues. Germline V gene lookup returns CDR1 SGHTS and CDR2 YDEGEE. The CDR3 here is CASSYRGSYNSPLHF. The CDR3 DNA sequence: TGTGCCAGCAGCTATCGGGGATCCTATAATTCACCCCTCCACTTT.

The chain recombines TRBV27 with TRBJ1-1; D call uncertain. The ends were cut back, 3 bases at V and 5 bases at J, with 19 bases in the middle. Germline V gives CDR1 MNHEY, CDR2 SMNVEV (reference sequence). CDR3 length equals 16 residues. CDR3 nucleotides: TGTGCCAGCAGTTTTCGCCTGACTGGCCCTGGTACTGAAGCTTTCTTT. Its translation is CASSFRLTGPGTEAFF.

Written as DNA, the CDR3 is TGTGCCGGCTTGAACCACAGGGGGAGATACGAGCAGTACTTC. This translates into CAGLNHRGRYEQYF. The chain links TRBV2 to TRBJ2-7; 8 bases align to TRBD1. The CDR3 sequence is 14 residues long. With 11 bases clipped from V and 4 bases from J, the junction kept 13 bases outside the gene matches. The germline V gene has CDR1 SNHLY and CDR2 FYNNEI.

A note on this clone: Other DNA sequences in this specimen translate into the identical CDR3. The chain carries TRBV3-1 (or the pseudogene TRBV3-2) and TRBJ2-2; D call uncertain. Germline V gives CDR1 LGHDT, CDR2 YNNKEL (reference sequence). The CDR3 runs to 14 residues. V gave up 1 base and J gave up 2 bases, with 5 bases separating them. This CDR3 is CASSQGQNTGELFF. The DNA of the CDR3 is TGTGCCAGCAGCCAAGGTCAAAACACCGGGGAGCTGTTTTTT.

The chain links TRBV5-1 to TRBJ1-2; 9 bases fit TRBD1. Germline CDR1 reads SGHRS; CDR2 reads YFSETQ. V shed 3 bases and J 4 bases; nucleotides not matched to a gene: 13. The CDR3 spans 17 residues. CDR3 residues: CASSSELAGTGTYGYTF. The CDR3 DNA reads as TGCGCCAGCAGCTCGGAACTTGCCGGGACAGGGACCTATGGCTACACCTTC.

The chain combines TRBV23-1 with TRBJ2-7; 11 bases map to TRBD2. TRBV23-1 is known as an ORF, though its function is uncertain. Losses at the gene ends were 4 bases for V and 2 bases for J; bases not matched to a gene: 4. This CDR3 has 15 residues. CDR3 sequence reads: CASSLPSGGTYEQYV. CDR3 in DNA: TGCGCCAGCAGTCTCCCTAGCGGGGGGACCTACGAGCAGTACGTC.

The J gene is TRBJ2-7, the V gene TRBV18; D is perhaps TRBD2 (7 bases). V shed 1 base and J shed 7 bases, with 11 bases lying between them. This CDR3 has 13 amino acids. CDR1 is KGHSH, CDR2 LQKENI, per germline. The CDR3 protein is CASSPRGGREQYV. In DNA, the CDR3 is TGTGCCAGCTCACCACGGGGGGGGCGGGAGCAGTACGTC.

V and J are TRBV5-1 and TRBJ1-5; 7 bases match TRBD1. This CDR3 contains 15 residues. The germline CDR1 and CDR2 sequences are SGHRS and YFSETQ. V lost 0 bases and J lost 4; bases outside the gene matches: 4. CDR3 protein: CASSLGGQANQPQHF. CDR3 nucleotide sequence: TGCGCCAGCAGCTTGGGCGGACAGGCAAATCAGCCCCAGCATTTT.

This clone was found a few times. CDR3 nucleotide sequence: TGTGCCAGCAGCTTAATGGCAGGGAACTCGGCCGGGGAGCTGTTTTTT. This codes for CASSLMAGNSAGELFF. The chain couples TRBV7-3 to TRBJ2-2, with D perhaps matching TRBD1 (5 bases). Trimming left V 1 base short and J 6 bases short, with 15 bases between. This CDR3 region has 16 residues. CDR1 is SGHTA, CDR2 FQGTGA, per germline.

Comments on this clone: The DNA is left out, because the CDR3 cannot be placed on it with certainty; the CDR3 is given as TCRdb lists it. This chain uses TRBV19 with TRBJ1-3; the DNA was not compared with TRBD1, the D call given in the table. The CDR3 is 17 amino acids long, termini counted. Germline V gene sequence: CDR1 LNHDA, CDR2 SQIVND (reference sequence). The CDR3 protein is CASTSGTGGLPGNTIYF.

The V call is TRBV11-2, the J call TRBJ2-2; 8 nucleotides match TRBD1. This CDR3 comprises 15 residues. V lost 6 bases, J lost 6 bases, and 9 bases stayed unmatched. The germline V gene encodes CDR1 SGHAT and CDR2 FQNNGV. The CDR3 loop is CASSFSQGAAGELFF. DNA of the CDR3: TGTGCCAGCAGTTTCTCCCAGGGGGCCGCCGGGGAGCTGTTTTTT.

This clone was counted between two and nine times. V gene TRBV4-1 combines with J gene TRBJ2-5, with a possible D match to TRBD1 (6 bases). Deletions cut 4 bases from V and 4 bases from J, with 19 bases between. Looked up from germline, CDR1 is MGHRA and CDR2 is YSYEKL. This CDR3 is 16 amino acids long. As DNA, the CDR3 is TGCGCCAGCAGCCTCGACGGTACAGGGACGGGAGAGACCCAGTACTTC. Protein sequence: CASSLDGTGTGETQYF.

This chain joins TRBV19 and TRBJ2-1; tentative D call: TRBD2 (6 bases). Germline-derived CDR1 and CDR2 are LNHDA and SQIVND (reference sequence). The CDR3 runs 14 residues. Trimming left V 5 bases short and J 7 bases short, with 15 bases between. CDR3 protein: CASSYGGTGNEQFF. The CDR3 DNA sequence: TGTGCCAGTAGTTACGGAGGGACGGGGAATGAGCAGTTCTTC.

V gene TRBV7-6 combines with J gene TRBJ2-7; 12 positions match TRBD1. Germline CDR1 is SGHVS and CDR2 is FNYEAQ. The CDR3 loop spans 16 amino acids. The ends lost 6 bases at V and 5 bases at J; junction bases unmatched: 11. Written as DNA, the CDR3 is TGTGCCAGCAGAGGGGGACAGGGGGCTCCATGGGACGAGCAGTACTTC. This sequence encodes CASRGGQGAPWDEQYF.

A single count supports this clone. The chain employs TRBV5-4 and TRBJ2-3; TRBD1 might be the D (5 bases). Deletions cut 4 bases from V and 6 bases from J, with 12 bases between. CDR1 and CDR2 from the germline V gene are SGHNT and YYREEE (reference sequence). This CDR3 has 13 residues. CDR3 coding DNA: TGTGCCAGCAGCGGCCAGACAGAGGATACGCAGTATTTT. This encodes CASSGQTEDTQYF.

The chain uses TRBV2 and TRBJ2-6; TRBD1 is a possible D gene (6 bases). The V end was cut by 6 bases, the J end by 3 bases, with 15 bases between. In germline, CDR1 is SNHLY, CDR2 FYNNEI. The CDR3 is made up of 16 amino acids. The DNA of the CDR3 is TGTGCCAGCAGAGTACAGGGTCAGGTTGGGGCCAACGTCCTGACTTTC. Protein product: CASRVQGQVGANVLTF.

This chain joins TRBV7-8 and TRBJ1-6, with 7 positions matching TRBD1. The J segment lost 6 bases and the V segment lost 6 bases, leaving 8 bases of the junction unmatched. The CDR3 consists of 15 residues. Per the germline V gene, CDR1 is SGHVS and CDR2 is FQNEAQ. The CDR3: CASSLDRPPNSPLHF. Here the CDR3 DNA reads TGTGCCAGCAGTTTGGACAGGCCTCCTAATTCACCCCTCCACTTT. Full variable domain (remainder filled in from reference TRBV7-8 and TRBJ1-6): GAGVSQSPRYKVAKRGQDVALRCDPISGHVSLFWYQQALGQGPEFLTYFQNEAQLDKSGLPSDRFFAERPEGSVSTLKIQRTQQEDSAVYLCASSLDRPPNSPLHFGNGTRLTVT.

This clone was recorded only once. This chain connects TRBV9 to TRBJ2-7; 8 positions agree with TRBD2. Germline V gene lookup returns CDR1 SGDLS and CDR2 YYNGEE. The J segment lost 3 bases and the V segment lost 7 bases, leaving 9 bases of the junction unmatched. The CDR3 totals 14 residues. The CDR3 reads CASASGGRGYEQYF. CDR3 bases: TGTGCCAGCGCATCGGGGGGGAGAGGCTACGAGCAGTACTTC.

This clone was seen just once. V usage is TRBV5-6 and J usage is TRBJ1-2; 9 bases are shared with TRBD1. V lost 3 bases and J lost 1; bases outside the gene matches: 13. This CDR3 has 18 amino acids. Germline lookup yields CDR1 SGHDT and CDR2 YYEEEE. The CDR3 loop is CASSSQMTGGVLNYGYTF. CDR3 coding DNA: TGTGCCAGCAGCTCACAAATGACAGGGGGTGTCCTTAACTATGGCTACACCTTC.

The V call is TRBV13, the J call TRBJ2-5, with TRBD2 as a possible D gene (6 bases). The CDR3 runs 14 residues. Germline CDR1 PRHDT, CDR2 FYEKMQ (reference sequence). The germline V and J ends were trimmed by 5 bases and 5 bases, with 15 bases remaining between them. CDR3 sequence reads: CASSGYLAWETQYF. As DNA, the CDR3 is TGTGCCAGCAGCGGTTACCTAGCGTGGGAGACCCAGTACTTC.

The rearrangement links TRBV5-1 to TRBJ2-1, with D possibly matching TRBD1 (6 bases). CDR1 and CDR2 from the germline V gene are SGHRS and YFSETQ. V lost 1 base to trimming and J lost 14 bases, with 25 bases between them. The CDR3 runs to 16 residues. The CDR3 DNA is TGCGCCAGCAGCTTGTTAGCCAGGGGTGGTTCCGAAGATGAGTTCTTC. This sequence encodes CASSLLARGGSEDEFF.

The chain couples TRBV5-1 to TRBJ2-1; TRBD2 matches 10 bases. The junction had 9 bases not matched to a gene; V was cut back by 5 bases and J by 7 bases. Germline assignment: CDR1 SGHRS and CDR2 YFSETQ. The CDR3 has 15 residues. The CDR3 protein is CASRASGGMGNEQFF. The CDR3 bases are TGCGCCAGCAGGGCTAGCGGGGGAATGGGGAATGAGCAGTTCTTC.

This chain uses TRBV5-5 with TRBJ2-5, with 10 bases that match TRBD2. CDR3 size: 17 residues. The V gene end was trimmed by 4 bases and the J gene end by 4 bases; junction bases not matched to a gene: 13. In germline, CDR1 is SGHKS, CDR2 YYEKEE (reference sequence). CDR3 amino acids: CASSLGWLAGGVETQYF. The CDR3 nucleotides are TGTGCCAGCAGCCTGGGGTGGTTAGCGGGGGGTGTAGAGACCCAGTACTTC.

The chain recombines TRBV5-4 with TRBJ1-2; the D gene is possibly TRBD1 (5 bases). Trimming pared 3 bases from V and 4 bases from J, leaving 19 bases between. Germline loops: CDR1 SGHNT, CDR2 YYREEE (reference sequence). CDR3 length: 16 amino acids. CDR3 sequence: CASSSGGTTRSYGYTF. The CDR3 DNA sequence: TGTGCCAGCAGCTCCGGGGGGACGACCAGGAGCTATGGCTACACCTTC.

The table lists this clone with a few counts. The CDR3 sequence: CASSAGLSNEQFF. CDR3 sequence (DNA): TGTGCCAGCAGTGCGGGGTTGAGCAATGAGCAGTTCTTC. The chain recombines TRBV25-1 with TRBJ2-1; a possible D gene is TRBD2 (5 bases). Per the germline V gene, CDR1 is MGHDK and CDR2 is SYGVNS. V was trimmed by 4 bases and J by 6 bases, leaving 10 bases between them. The CDR3 covers 13 residues.

This CDR3 reads CASSQALQGATGNTIYF. In DNA form, the CDR3 reads TGTGCCAGCAGCCAAGCACTTCAGGGGGCAACTGGAAACACCATATATTTT. The V and J genes are TRBV4-2 and TRBJ1-3; 8 nucleotides match TRBD1. CDR1 is LGHNA, CDR2 YNFKEQ, per germline. This CDR3 is built from 17 residues. Trimming took 1 base from V and 2 from J; bases not matched to a gene: 7.

The rearrangement uses TRBV12-3 or TRBV12-4 and TRBJ1-2; D unclear. The length of the CDR3 is 12 residues. V was cut by 5 bases and J by 5 bases, with 9 bases left in between. The CDR3 here is CASSLNSYGYTF. The CDR3 coding sequence is TGTGCCAGCAGTCTTAACAGTTATGGCTACACCTTC.

The V call is TRBV5-5, the J call TRBJ1-4; D gene unclear. Germline CDR1 is SGHKS and CDR2 is YYEKEE (reference sequence). The CDR3 has 16 residues. V shed 2 bases and J shed 8 bases, with 19 bases lying between them. The CDR3 is CASSLRPASGGEKLFF. CDR3 bases: TGTGCCAGCAGCTTACGTCCGGCGTCTGGAGGGGAAAAACTGTTTTTT.

This rearrangement joins TRBV11-2 to TRBJ1-1; D is unresolved. The germline CDR1 and CDR2 sequences are SGHAT and FQNNGV. CDR3 size: 14 residues. The ends were cut back, 5 bases at V and 4 bases at J, with 14 bases in the middle. Here the CDR3 DNA reads TGTGCCAGCAGCCCATCCCCCCGTAGCACTGAAGCTTTCTTT. As protein: CASSPSPRSTEAFF.